This entry lists 26 T cell receptor beta chains sequenced from one sample in a study of T-cell memory formation after mild COVID-19. TCRdb re-called the 5' RACE reads through MiXCR, storing one row per CDR3 protein. The sample shows tens of thousands of distinct CDR3 sequences, 13% of them seen only once. The sequenced material came from PBMCs or a T cell subset sorted from them (not recorded which). The receptors derive from an adult woman who had mild COVID-19 (a few samples of this study predate the infection). Cell type and time point are not known.

The chain's CDR3 is CASSKVDSGGETGETQYF. The CDR3 DNA reads as TGTGCCAGCAGCAAAGTCGATAGCGGGGGGGAGACGGGAGAGACCCAGTACTTC. This chain uses TRBV21-1 with TRBJ2-5; the table calls TRBD2, which could not be checked here. TRBV21-1 is recorded as a pseudogene. CDR3 length: 18 amino acids.

This clonotype was picked up a small number of times. The J gene is TRBJ2-5, the V gene TRBV4-1; D may match TRBD1 or TRBD2 (5 bases each). CDR3 length: 18 amino acids. Trimming shortened V by 0 bases and J by 5 bases, and 22 bases separated the two germline ends. Germline V lookup: CDR1 MGHRA, CDR2 YSYEKL. The CDR3, as DNA: TGCGCCAGCAGCCAAGACCGACCCGGGACCCCTAACGAGGAGACCCAGTACTTC. It encodes CASSQDRPGTPNEETQYF.

Here the CDR3 reads CASSRRGASTDTQYF. As DNA, the CDR3 is TGTGCCAGCAGCAGGCGGGGGGCTAGCACAGATACGCAGTATTTT. V is TRBV7-3 and J is TRBJ2-3, with 8 bases matching TRBD2. This CDR3 region has 15 residues. V was pared by 5 bases and J by 0 bases, with 4 bases of the junction left unmatched. CDR1 SGHTA and CDR2 FQGTGA come from the germline V gene.

The rearrangement uses TRBV3-1 and TRBJ1-1; 9 nucleotides match TRBD1. In germline, CDR1 is LGHDT, CDR2 YNNKEL (reference sequence). This CDR3 is built from 16 residues. V shed 4 bases, J shed 0 bases, and the junction held 6 bases outside the gene matches. CDR3 protein: CASSRRTGALNTEAFF. The DNA of the CDR3 is TGTGCCAGCAGCCGCCGGACAGGGGCCCTGAACACTGAAGCTTTCTTT.

DNA for the CDR3: TGTGCCAGCAGTGAATTTCCCGGGAACAATCAGCCCCAGCATTTT. Translated: CASSEFPGNNQPQHF. This chain joins TRBV2 and TRBJ1-5; D gene uncertain. Per germline, CDR1 SNHLY and CDR2 FYNNEI. The CDR3 runs 15 residues. V gave up 2 bases and J gave up 3 bases, with 11 bases separating them.

The chain joins TRBV20-1 to TRBJ2-4; weak D call: TRBD1 (5 bases). V was shortened by 7 bases and J by 0 bases, with 10 bases between the two germline ends. This CDR3 is 13 amino acids long. In germline, CDR1 is DFQATT, CDR2 SNEGSKA (reference sequence). The CDR3 here is CSGQPVAKNIQYF. The CDR3 DNA is TGCAGTGGACAGCCGGTAGCCAAAAACATTCAGTACTTC.

This clonotype was found a few times. The chain carries TRBV5-1 and TRBJ2-1, with D possibly called TRBD1 or TRBD2 (6 bases each). Trimming pared 4 bases from V and 7 bases from J, leaving 18 bases between. Looked up from germline, CDR1 is SGHRS and CDR2 is YFSETQ. The CDR3 covers 15 residues. CDR3 nucleotide sequence: TGCGCCAGCAGCCCGTCCGGCACAGGGAGGAATGAGCAGTTCTTC. Translated: CASSPSGTGRNEQFF. Full variable domain (rest looked up from reference TRBV5-1 and TRBJ2-1): KAGVTQTPRYLIKTRGQQVTLSCSPISGHRSVSWYQQTPGQGLQFLFEYFSETQRNKGNFPGRFSGRQFSNSRSEMNVSTLELGDSALYLCASSPSGTGRNEQFFGPGTRLTVL.

The chain uses TRBV6-5 and TRBJ2-1, with 11 bases identical to TRBD1. The germline gives CDR1 MNHEY, CDR2 SVGAGI. The V gene end was trimmed by 6 bases and the J gene end by 2 bases; junction bases not matched to a gene: 9. This CDR3 is 17 amino acids long. This chain's CDR3 is CASRLGTGGSPYNEQFF. CDR3 bases: TGTGCCAGCAGACTCGGGACAGGGGGTAGCCCCTACAATGAGCAGTTCTTC.

The V gene is TRBV12-3 or TRBV12-4, the J gene TRBJ1-5; D unclear. V lost 3 bases, J lost 4 bases, and 7 bases lay in between. The CDR3 sequence is 13 residues long. The CDR3 loop reads CASSFAGNQPQHF. DNA of the CDR3: TGTGCCAGCAGTTTTGCGGGGAATCAGCCCCAGCATTTT.

On this clonotype itself: This may be a read error, as it is one base from a much larger clone. The gene calls are TRBV6-2 or TRBV6-3 and TRBJ2-3, with 7 nucleotides matching TRBD2. With V trimmed by 8 bases and J by 5 bases, 10 bases remained unmatched. Germline values: CDR1 MNHEY, CDR2 SVGEGT. The CDR3 consists of 14 residues. CDR3 coding DNA: TGTGCCAGCGGCCAGACTAGCTTGAGAGATACGCAGTATTTT. It yields the protein CASGQTSLRDTQYF.

This clonotype was counted only a few times. The chain uses TRBV7-3 and TRBJ2-3; D not resolved. Between the trimmed V and J ends, which lost 0 bases and 0 bases, there was a span of 4 bases. The CDR3 consists of 14 residues. Germline V gene data show CDR1 as SGHTA and CDR2 as FQGTGA. Here the CDR3 DNA reads TGTGCCAGCAGCTTAACGGAGAGCACAGATACGCAGTATTTT. It encodes CASSLTESTDTQYF.

In its sample, this clonotype was seen a few times. The V gene is TRBV9, the J gene TRBJ2-5, with TRBD1 matching over 7 bases. This CDR3 spans 18 amino acids. The ends lost 1 base at V and 5 bases at J; junction bases unmatched: 17. Germline-derived CDR1 and CDR2 are SGDLS and YYNGEE. CDR3 nucleotides: TGTGCCAGCAGCGTACACAGGGGTCGACCATTACAGGGCGAGACCCAGTACTTC. It yields the protein CASSVHRGRPLQGETQYF.

This clonotype appeared many times. V is TRBV9 and J is TRBJ2-5, with 11 nucleotides matching TRBD2. CDR1 SGDLS and CDR2 YYNGEE come from the germline V gene. J lost 5 bases, V lost 0 bases, and 3 bases had no gene match. There are 15 residues in the CDR3. For the CDR3, the DNA is TGTGCCAGCAGCGTAGAGGCTAGCGGGAGGGAGACCCAGTACTTC. Protein: CASSVEASGRETQYF.

The table lists this clonotype with a few counts. CDR3 sequence: CASSVPTSGSINEQFF. The CDR3 DNA follows: TGTGCCAGCAGCGTACCGACTAGCGGGAGTATTAATGAGCAGTTCTTC. This chain links TRBV7-9 with TRBJ2-1; TRBD2 matches at 12 bases. Germline V gene data show CDR1 as SEHNR and CDR2 as FQNEAQ (reference sequence). The CDR3 is made up of 16 amino acids. The junction had 9 bases not matched to a gene; V was cut back by 5 bases and J by 7 bases.

This clonotype has a count of ten or more. The rearrangement links TRBV6-5 to TRBJ2-3; 13 bases match TRBD2. V lost 5 bases to trimming and J lost 1 base; unmatched junction nucleotides: 6. This CDR3 comprises 17 residues. Per germline, CDR1 MNHEY and CDR2 SVGAGI. The DNA of the CDR3 is TGTGCCAGCAGTCCGGGGACTAGCGGGGTTCGCACAGATACGCAGTATTTT. Protein product: CASSPGTSGVRTDTQYF.

This clonotype was found a few times. The chain recombines TRBV20-1 with TRBJ2-5; D assignment may be TRBD1 or TRBD2 (6 bases each). The CDR3 has 15 amino acids. V lost 0 bases and J lost 2, with 13 bases in between. CDR1 and CDR2 from the germline V gene are DFQATT and SNEGSKA (reference sequence). The CDR3 DNA sequence: TGCAGTGCTAGAGAAGGGAGGACAGCACAAGAGACCCAGTACTTC. It is translated as CSAREGRTAQETQYF.

J is TRBJ2-7 and V is TRBV6-5, with 9 bases aligning to TRBD1. CDR1 is MNHEY, CDR2 SVGAGI, per germline. CDR3 length: 15 residues. The V gene end was trimmed by 6 bases and the J gene end by 1 base; junction bases not matched to a gene: 7. This CDR3 reads CASRAGTGLSYEQYF. In DNA, the CDR3 is TGTGCCAGCAGGGCCGGGACAGGGCTGTCCTACGAGCAGTACTTC.

The table lists this clonotype with many counts. This sequence joins TRBV12-3 or TRBV12-4 and TRBJ2-2; no firm D call. This CDR3 is built from 11 residues. Trimming removed 4 bases from V and 4 bases from J, with 1 base in between. CDR3 coding DNA: TGTGCCAGCAGTTCCACCGGGGAGCTGTTTTTT. As protein: CASSSTGELFF.

This clonotype occurred once. The chain uses TRBV29-1 and TRBJ2-1; D is unresolved. V shed 0 bases and J shed 2 bases, with 14 bases lying between them. The CDR3 has 16 residues. Germline-derived CDR1 and CDR2 are SQVTM and ANQGSEA. The CDR3, as DNA: TGCAGCGTTGAAGATCATTTGGGCATACCCTACAATGAGCAGTTCTTC. It is translated as CSVEDHLGIPYNEQFF.

The genes are TRBV30 and TRBJ2-2; possible D gene TRBD1, 6 bases. CDR1 is GTSNPN and CDR2 is SVGIG in the germline V gene (reference sequence). This CDR3 has 13 amino acids. CDR3 sequence: CGVDSLNTGELFF. CDR3 in DNA: TGTGGGGTGGACAGTCTAAACACCGGGGAGCTGTTTTTT.

This clonotype was found many times. The chain has TRBV29-1 and TRBJ2-1, with 14 bases lining up with TRBD2. The V gene end was trimmed by 8 bases and the J gene end by 6 bases; junction bases not matched to a gene: 6. The germline gives CDR1 SQVTM, CDR2 ANQGSEA. This CDR3 contains 14 residues. This CDR3 reads CSPYGLAGGNEQFF. CDR3 sequence (DNA): TGCAGCCCGTATGGACTAGCGGGAGGCAATGAGCAGTTCTTC.

In this sample, this clonotype turned up a few times. The chain links TRBV20-1 to TRBJ2-5; D unresolved. Per the germline V gene, CDR1 is DFQATT and CDR2 is SNEGSKA (reference sequence). Trimming shortened V by 1 base and J by 2 bases, and 8 bases separated the two germline ends. CDR3 length: 13 amino acids. Here the CDR3 reads CSARGRAQETQYF. In DNA, the CDR3 is TGCAGTGCTAGAGGTAGAGCGCAAGAGACCCAGTACTTC.

CDR3 loop: CASSLRTGKQFF. The CDR3 bases are TGTGCCAGCAGCTTGAGGACTGGGAAGCAGTTCTTC. V is TRBV7-9 and J is TRBJ2-1; the D gene is possibly TRBD2 (5 bases). Between the trimmed V and J ends, which lost 3 bases and 11 bases, there was a span of 11 bases. CDR1 is SEHNR and CDR2 is FQNEAQ in the germline V gene (reference sequence). The CDR3 extends over 12 amino acids.

The CDR3 reads CASSQESQGDEQFF. CDR3 DNA: TGTGCCAGCAGCCAAGAATCGCAGGGTGATGAGCAGTTCTTC. V gene TRBV4-2 combines with J gene TRBJ2-1, with D perhaps TRBD1 (5 bases). The V gene's germline CDR1 is LGHNA and CDR2 YNFKEQ. The CDR3 runs to 14 residues. Trimming pared 0 bases from V and 8 bases from J, leaving 11 bases between.

Only a few counts were recorded for this clonotype. The rearrangement joins TRBV27 to TRBJ2-5; D ambiguous. The V gene's germline CDR1 is MNHEY and CDR2 SMNVEV (reference sequence). The CDR3 totals 14 residues. V gave up 3 bases and J gave up 5 bases, with 13 bases separating them. The CDR3 sequence is CASSFRPLTETQYF. CDR3 DNA: TGTGCCAGCAGTTTTAGGCCCTTAACGGAGACCCAGTACTTC.

This clonotype turned up a few times. The V call is TRBV11-1, the J call TRBJ2-2; D possibly uses TRBD1 or TRBD2 (6 bases each). CDR1 SGHAT and CDR2 FQDESV come from the germline V gene (reference sequence). The V gene lost 4 bases and the J gene lost 5 bases, with 11 bases spanning the gap. The CDR3 runs 14 residues. The CDR3 DNA is TGTGCCAGCAGCTATAGGGGGGCGACCGGGGAGCTGTTTTTT. It translates to CASSYRGATGELFF.